The 24 T cell receptor beta chains listed next were all sequenced from one sample in a study of blood T cell repertoires in COVID-19. Assay: immunoSEQ multiplex PCR; the TCRdb copy retains only in-frame clones and omits some. Counted here are over 100,000 clones, 79% occurring once; the ten biggest clones make up almost 4%. The specimen was peripheral blood. These receptors all come from a woman older than 75 with acute or convalescent COVID-19.

V gene TRBV5-4 combines with J gene TRBJ1-6; D gene uncertain. This CDR3 comprises 13 residues. V was trimmed by 5 bases and J by 7 bases, leaving 10 bases between them. Germline-derived CDR1 and CDR2 are SGHNT and YYREEE (reference sequence). The DNA for the CDR3 is TGTGCCAGCAGGATGAGCCAAAATTCACCCCTCCACTTT. Protein: CASRMSQNSPLHF.

This clone was picked up a small number of times. J is TRBJ1-5 and V is TRBV19, with 10 nucleotides matching TRBD1. The CDR3 extends over 22 amino acids. Trimming cost V 5 bases and J 3 bases; bases outside gene matches: 25. The germline gives CDR1 LNHDA, CDR2 SQIVND (reference sequence). The CDR3 sequence is CASSLISGTGDLLSRVNQPQHF. In DNA form, the CDR3 reads TGTGCCAGTAGTCTAATCTCCGGGACAGGGGATTTACTATCGAGGGTCAATCAGCCCCAGCATTTT.

This clone has only a few counts. The chain uses TRBV6-5 and TRBJ1-2; 8 nucleotides match TRBD1. Germline V gene lookup returns CDR1 MNHEY and CDR2 SVGAGI. With 7 bases clipped from V and 8 bases from J, the junction kept 3 bases outside the gene matches. CDR3 length: 11 amino acids. The CDR3 here is CASMTGDGYTF. For the CDR3, the DNA is TGTGCCAGCATGACAGGGGACGGCTACACCTTC.

The CDR3 reads CASSQVKSLHRVPFNQPQHF. DNA of the CDR3: TGTGCCAGCAGCCAAGTGAAGTCCTTGCACAGGGTCCCATTCAATCAGCCCCAGCATTTT. The chain has TRBV16 and TRBJ1-5; tentative D call: TRBD1 (6 bases). The CDR3 consists of 20 residues. The germline gives CDR1 KGHSY, CDR2 FQNENV. The V end was cut by 2 bases, the J end by 3 bases, with 26 bases between.

The chain employs TRBV29-1 and TRBJ1-1; 7 positions agree with TRBD1. CDR3 length: 14 amino acids. Germline loops: CDR1 SQVTM, CDR2 ANQGSEA. V shed 0 bases, J shed 12 bases, and the junction held 13 bases outside the gene matches. CDR3 sequence (DNA): TGCAGCGTTGAAGATCCCCAGACAGGGATGAGGACTTTCTTT. It specifies CSVEDPQTGMRTFF.

The V call is TRBV3-1 (or the pseudogene TRBV3-2), the J call TRBJ1-3, with 8 positions matching TRBD1. This CDR3 comprises 15 residues. J lost 6 bases, V lost 5 bases, and 9 bases had no gene match. Germline values: CDR1 LGHDT, CDR2 YNNKEL (reference sequence). CDR3 sequence reads: CASSFQTGAENTIYF. The CDR3 bases are TGTGCCAGCAGCTTCCAGACAGGGGCGGAAAACACCATATATTTT.

The chain carries TRBV7-9 and TRBJ2-1, with D hard to call. This CDR3 is 14 amino acids long. Germline CDR1 reads SEHNR; CDR2 reads FQNEAQ (reference sequence). V lost 5 bases and J 6 bases, leaving 14 bases between the germline ends. CDR3 sequence (DNA): TGTGCCAGCAGCCCCCGTCTAGTTCCCAATGAGCAGTTCTTC. Amino acid sequence: CASSPRLVPNEQFF.

V gene TRBV5-1 combines with J gene TRBJ2-5, with 11 bases lining up with TRBD2. The CDR3 spans 15 residues. The germline V gene has CDR1 SGHRS and CDR2 YFSETQ. V lost 6 bases to trimming and J lost 5 bases; unmatched junction nucleotides: 9. The CDR3 DNA is TGCGCCAGCACCATAGCGGGGGGGCTGGAGGAGACCCAGTACTTC. Translation gives CASTIAGGLEETQYF.

This sequence joins TRBV4-2 and TRBJ1-6; 7 bases map to TRBD1. With 0 bases clipped from V and 0 bases from J, the junction kept 2 bases outside the gene matches. The CDR3 length is 17 residues. Germline V lookup: CDR1 LGHNA, CDR2 YNFKEQ. DNA of the CDR3: TGTGCCAGCAGCCAAGAGGGACAGAGCTCCTATAATTCACCCCTCCACTTT. Encoded protein: CASSQEGQSSYNSPLHF.

The chain uses TRBV4-1 and TRBJ2-1, with a tentative D call TRBD2 (6 bases). The germline V and J ends were trimmed by 0 bases and 7 bases, with 10 bases remaining between them. The germline gives CDR1 MGHRA, CDR2 YSYEKL. The CDR3 loop spans 14 amino acids. CDR3 protein: CASSQEPGLNEQFF. The CDR3 nucleotides read TGCGCCAGCAGCCAAGAGCCGGGACTGAATGAGCAGTTCTTC.

The V call is TRBV10-3, the J call TRBJ2-7; 10 bases are shared with TRBD2. The trim removed 5 bases at V and 5 bases at J, leaving 6 bases unmatched. Germline values: CDR1 ENHRY, CDR2 SYGVKD. The CDR3 runs 14 residues. CDR3 nucleotide sequence: TGTGCCATCAGTTCCCTAGCGGGAGAGGACGAGCAGTACTTC. Amino acid sequence: CAISSLAGEDEQYF.

The chain links TRBV6-2 or TRBV6-3 to TRBJ2-2; D ambiguous. The V gene's germline CDR1 is MNHEY and CDR2 SVGEGT. This CDR3 region has 13 residues. Trimming removed 5 bases at V and 5 bases at J, with 9 bases between. Here the CDR3 reads CASSDQATGELFF. CDR3 nucleotide sequence: TGTGCCAGCAGTGACCAGGCGACCGGGGAGCTGTTTTTT.

The gene calls are TRBV7-6 and TRBJ2-5; 12 nucleotides match TRBD2. Germline V lookup: CDR1 SGHVS, CDR2 FNYEAQ. The V segment lost 5 bases and the J segment 2 bases; nucleotides outside the gene matches: 9. The CDR3 contains 17 residues. Written as DNA, the CDR3 is TGTGCCAGCAGCCAAACGACTAGCGGGAGAATTCAAGAGACCCAGTACTTC. It encodes CASSQTTSGRIQETQYF.

This chain joins TRBV19 and TRBJ2-6, with 8 bases matching TRBD2. Trimming removed 7 bases from V and 2 bases from J; junction bases left unmatched: 4. Germline V lookup: CDR1 LNHDA, CDR2 SQIVND (reference sequence). The CDR3 has 15 residues. The CDR3: CASTSGGAGANVLTF. The DNA for the CDR3 is TGTGCCAGTACCTCCGGGGGGGCTGGGGCCAACGTCCTGACTTTC.

This clone has ten or more counts. This rearrangement joins TRBV19 to TRBJ1-5; 9 positions match TRBD1. Per the germline V gene, CDR1 is LNHDA and CDR2 is SQIVND (reference sequence). The CDR3 sequence is 16 residues long. The junction had 12 bases not matched to a gene; V was cut back by 5 bases and J by 7 bases. In DNA form, the CDR3 reads TGTGCCAGTAGTCCCCGGGACAGGGTACGGGAACAGCCCCAGCATTTT. This gives the protein CASSPRDRVREQPQHF.

V is TRBV6-5 and J is TRBJ2-2, with TRBD2 matching over 9 bases. The V gene's germline CDR1 is MNHEY and CDR2 SVGAGI. J was trimmed by 5 bases and V by 4 bases; bases with no gene match: 5. The CDR3 runs to 15 residues. The DNA of the CDR3 is TGTGCCAGCAGTTCCGGTAGCGGGAGTACCGGGGAGCTGTTTTTT. This translates into CASSSGSGSTGELFF.

The genes are TRBV2 and TRBJ1-3; the D is unclear. The V gene's germline CDR1 is SNHLY and CDR2 FYNNEI. The CDR3 has 13 residues. Between the trimmed V and J ends, which lost 7 bases and 4 bases, there was a span of 11 bases. The CDR3 region is CASKIGAGNTIYF. CDR3 sequence (DNA): TGTGCCAGCAAAATCGGTGCCGGAAACACCATATATTTT.

J is TRBJ1-5 and V is TRBV12-3 or TRBV12-4; D is undetermined. V lost 5 bases and J 5 bases, leaving 10 bases between the germline ends. The CDR3 sequence is 13 residues long. The DNA for the CDR3 is TGTGCCAGCAGTCCGGGCGGGGATCAGCCCCAGCATTTT. It is translated as CASSPGGDQPQHF.

This clone was seen more than once but under ten times. The J gene is TRBJ2-7, the V gene TRBV10-3, with TRBD2 matching 9 bases. The V segment lost 4 bases and the J segment 3 bases; nucleotides outside the gene matches: 4. This CDR3 has 14 amino acids. In germline, CDR1 is ENHRY, CDR2 SYGVKD. CDR3 protein: CAISVGTSLYEQYF. In nucleotides, the CDR3 is TGTGCCATCAGTGTGGGGACTAGCCTCTACGAGCAGTACTTC.

The V gene is TRBV18, the J gene TRBJ2-3; D not certain. This CDR3 is 13 amino acids long. CDR1 and CDR2 from the germline V gene are KGHSH and LQKENI. V was shortened by 6 bases and J by 3 bases, with 10 bases between the two germline ends. The chain's CDR3 is CASSAVITDTQYF. The DNA for the CDR3 is TGTGCCAGCTCGGCAGTTATAACAGATACGCAGTATTTT.

V and J are TRBV28 and TRBJ1-1; D is unresolved. This CDR3 region has 15 residues. Germline lookup yields CDR1 MDHEN and CDR2 SYDVKM. V shed 4 bases and J shed 8 bases, with 20 bases lying between them. The CDR3 spells CASSSRPVQQQEAFF. DNA of the CDR3: TGTGCCAGCAGTTCCCGACCCGTACAGCAGCAGGAAGCTTTCTTT.

J is TRBJ2-7 and V is TRBV19; TRBD1 is a possible D gene (6 bases). Trimming stripped 5 bases from V and 3 bases from J, with 14 bases between. CDR1 and CDR2 (germline): LNHDA, SQIVND (reference sequence). The CDR3 has 14 residues. CDR3 DNA sequence: TGTGCCAGTAGTTCAGGGGCCATCAACTACGAGCAGTACTTC. This translates into CASSSGAINYEQYF. Together with reference TRBV19 and TRBJ2-7, the CDR3 gives the full variable domain: DGGITQSPKYLFRKEGQNVTLSCEQNLNHDAMYWYRQDPGQGLRLIYYSQIVNDFQKGDIAEGYSVSREKKESFPLTVTSAQKNPTAFYLCASSSGAINYEQYFGPGTRLTVT.

Only a few counts were recorded for this clone. The CDR3 DNA is TGTGCCAGCAGCTCCGGGACAGACTCGAACACTGAAGCTTTCTTT. The encoded protein is CASSSGTDSNTEAFF. The rearrangement joins TRBV9 to TRBJ1-1, with 7 positions matching TRBD1. This CDR3 contains 15 residues. V shed 4 bases, J shed 1 base, and the junction held 7 bases outside the gene matches. Germline CDR1 reads SGDLS; CDR2 reads YYNGEE.

As regards this clone: This CDR3 is also generated by other DNA sequences in the sample. CDR3 amino acids: CASSYPDQPQHF. In nucleotides, the CDR3 is TGTGCCAGCAGTTACCCGGATCAGCCCCAGCATTTT. This rearrangement joins TRBV6-6 to TRBJ1-5; D uncertain. The CDR3 extends over 12 amino acids. Per the germline V gene, CDR1 is MNHNY and CDR2 is SVGAGI (reference sequence). The V end lost 2 bases, the J end lost 5 bases, and 4 bases lay between the germline ends.